The sequence of this TCR beta chain was determined in a study of cytomegalovirus exposure and HLA in healthy donors. The PCR contained 60 Vbeta and 13 Jbeta primers. Clones were read by immunoSEQ multiplex PCR, and TCRdb kept only the in-frame ones, dropping some. There are roughly 120,000 clones in the sample; over 60% occur only once, and roughly 2% lies in the top ten. Findings of the study overall: Previously analyzed data showed that most TCR beta V segments were productive at a frequency of about 87% or about 30%. After further analysis at a later stage, 16,951 TCR beta sequences were associated with HLA alleles at 0.05 false discovery rate. Researchers catalogued around 150 TCR beta chains as cytomegalovirus-associated.

In the case of this clone: Its antigen is still unknown.

Deletions cut 3 bases from V and 4 bases from J, with 7 bases between. This CDR3 region has 12 residues. Germline V gene lookup returns CDR1 SGHAT and CDR2 FQNNGV. The chain carries TRBV11-2 and TRBJ2-7; D is ambiguous. Material: PBMCs. The sequence was collected from a man aged 18 to 29 in good health and CMV-seronegative. In nucleotides, the CDR3 is TGTGCCAGCAGCTTCCAGGCTTACGAGCAGTACTTC. It codes for CASSFQAYEQYF.